This TCR beta chain emerged from a study of blood T cell repertoires in COVID-19. The wider study: Some COVID-19 samples were acute and others convalescent; all came from the United States, Italy and Spain. PBMCs, B-cell-depleted T cells, or T cells were the source of the cDNA or gDNA that made up the material.

Under the authors' procedure: Researchers report that nucleated cell counts were estimated from reference gene primer amplification. TCRdb's table, derived via immunoSEQ multiplex PCR, lists solely in-frame clones and lacks some. The V and J calls and clone size are taken from that table; D and trimming were inferred from the DNA. This sample has 20,000 or so clones, with approximately 86% found just once. From germline, CDR1 is DFQATT and CDR2 SNEGSKA (reference sequence). CDR3 size: 17 residues. The junction had 11 bases not matched to a gene; V was cut back by 3 bases and J by 3 bases. The rearrangement links TRBV20-1 to TRBJ2-1, with 10 bases matching TRBD2. Sequencing input: peripheral blood. The receptor's source is a man in his forties or fifties with active COVID-19. The CDR3 DNA is TGCAGTGCTAGTGGGTTCGGGACTAGCGTCGACTACAATGAGCAGTTCTTC. Its translation: CSASGFGTSVDYNEQFF.